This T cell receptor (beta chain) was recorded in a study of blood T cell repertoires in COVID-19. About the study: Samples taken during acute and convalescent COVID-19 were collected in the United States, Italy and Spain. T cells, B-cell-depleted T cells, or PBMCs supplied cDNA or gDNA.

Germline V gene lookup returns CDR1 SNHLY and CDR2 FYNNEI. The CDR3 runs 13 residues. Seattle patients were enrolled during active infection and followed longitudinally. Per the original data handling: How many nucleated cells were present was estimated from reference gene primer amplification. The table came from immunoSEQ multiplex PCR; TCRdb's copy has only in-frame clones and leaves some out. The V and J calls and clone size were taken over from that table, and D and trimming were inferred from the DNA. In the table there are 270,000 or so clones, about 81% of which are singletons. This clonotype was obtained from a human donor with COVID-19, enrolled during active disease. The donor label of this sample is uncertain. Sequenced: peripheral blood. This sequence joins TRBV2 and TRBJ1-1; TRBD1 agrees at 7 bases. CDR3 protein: CAATTGVNTEAFF. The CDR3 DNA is TGTGCAGCAACAACAGGGGTGAACACTGAAGCTTTCTTT.